The present T cell receptor beta chain was sequenced within a study of T-cell memory formation after mild COVID-19. Study summary: Clusters were largely donor specific. Study observations and caveats: CD4+ contracting clones were found mainly in CM and EM, and CD8+ ones in EMRA. The pre-infection memory compartment contained some responding clones, suggesting cross-reactive memory joined.

This CDR3 contains 14 residues. Germline lookup yields CDR1 SGHRS and CDR2 YFSETQ. The V gene end was trimmed by 4 bases and the J gene end by 6 bases; junction bases not matched to a gene: 6. This clonotype was observed a handful of times. What it recognizes is unknown. Constant-segment primers were used for 5'RACE, and the resulting TCR alpha and TCR beta cDNA libraries carried sample barcodes and UMIs. TCRdb called the 5' RACE reads again in MiXCR, with one record for every CDR3 protein. The sample lists roughly 610,000 distinct CDR3 sequences; roughly 17% were seen once. The TCR was taken from an adult woman who had mild COVID-19 (a few samples of this study predate the infection). Cell type and time point are not known. The sample taken for sequencing was PBMCs or a T cell subset sorted from them (not recorded which). V is TRBV5-1 and J is TRBJ2-3; 9 bases fit TRBD1. Written as DNA, the CDR3 is TGCGCCAGCAGCACCGGACAGGGGCAGGATACGCAGTATTTT. Its translation: CASSTGQGQDTQYF.